This TCR beta chain derives from a study of T cell responses to AZD1222 COVID-19 vaccine listed by TCRdb under 2021. About the full investigation: TCR sequencing covered over 230 trial participants: 200 to 220 given two doses of AZD1222 and around 25 given two doses of MenACWY control vaccine. Trial participants were enrolled by age into 18-55, 56-69 and 70-plus year subgroups, with approximately 150, 28 and 58 TCR-sequenced participants respectively.

The CDR3 regions of human TCRbeta chains were analyzed by immunosequencing. From the authors' description of their analysis: Repertoire TCRs were checked for matches against a reference library of SARS-CoV-2-specific TCRs that had been generated using the MIRA antigen-specificity platform. Breadth was defined as the fraction of unique TCRs that were SARS-CoV-2-associated. Depth was defined as the fraction of total T cells that were SARS-CoV-2-associated. Each spike-specific TCR was assigned to its reactive spike region and to a CD4 or CD8 class using the MIRA data. Log10-transformed breadth and depth values were compared by one-way ANOVA with Sidak's multiple comparisons tests. Held by TCRdb, this immuneACCESS table contains in-frame sequences only and omits some clones. Under half of the omission traces to an unresolved V gene where checked; the cause of the rest is unknown. The V and J calls and clone size were taken over from that table, and D and trimming were inferred from the DNA. In all, the sample holds about 54,000 clones, and approximately 86% of those were seen once. Less than 9% of the sample is in the top ten clones.

The paper's findings and limits, for the study overall: After two AZD1222 doses, spike-specific TCR breadth and depth were significantly higher than at day 0 and than in MenACWY recipients. Because no day 14 peak-response samples were available, repertoires were characterized only after the peak T cell response. Conclusions about previously exposed vaccinees are limited because only a handful of AZD1222 recipients were SARS-CoV-2 seropositive at baseline. Vaccine-associated CD4 TCRs spanned the whole spike protein, with dominant responses in regions 160-218 and 743-854. Participants were mostly white British and included more females than males, and it was suggested by the authors that clonal diversity may have been underestimated. In the small 56-69-year group, the increase in depth fell short of significance, most likely because of low power. Nearly half of unique spike-specific TCRs reportedly recognized epitopes outside regions mutated in the B.1.351 and B.1.1.7 variants.

The germline V gene sets CDR1 to MNHEY and CDR2 to SVGAGI. V and J lose 2 bases and 2 bases, and a span of 7 bases separates them. From cysteine to phenylalanine, the CDR3 is 13 amino acids long. Only the CDR3 DNA is retained, 39 bases long and in frame from the first base. About this clone itself: Its antigen target is currently unknown. Base quality data are lacking; no much larger clone is found one base away.

The intended sense of this specimen's time point label: about 28 days (+/-7) after the second vaccine dose. AZD1222 recipients whose second dose came at about 4 weeks and those whose second dose came at about 12 weeks were combined into one group, since spike-specific TCR depth and breadth did not differ between the two schedules. Vaccinee samples came from UK trials COV001 and COV002, including a single-blind randomized controlled phase 2/3 trial of AZD1222 (ChAdOx1 nCoV-19) in healthy adults. Trial participant PBMC samples were collected at day 0 and day 28 after the second dose for TCRbeta chain sequencing.

The sequence was collected from an adult who received the AZD1222 COVID-19 vaccine. The sequencing used peripheral blood, collected 28 days after the second AZD1222 dose. The V and J genes are TRBV6-5 and TRBJ2-7, with an unclear D gene assignment. CDR3 protein: CASSYGVTYEQYF. The sequence in DNA is TGTGCCAGCAGTTACGGGGTTACCTACGAGCAGTACTTC.